The sequence of this TCR beta chain was determined in a study of T cell responses to AZD1222 COVID-19 vaccine. Sequencing used immunoSEQ multiplex PCR; TCRdb keeps in-frame clones, though not all of them. The table lists roughly 190,000 clones, 90% to 95% of them singletons. The CDR3 sequence is 14 residues long. The ends were cut back, 3 bases at V and 7 bases at J, with 11 bases in the middle. Looked up from germline, CDR1 is SGHRS and CDR2 is YFSETQ. To note about this clone: Its antigen is unidentified.

Findings of the study overall: Close to half of spike-specific TCRs reportedly recognize unmutated variant regions. Among AZD1222 vaccinees, only six or seven were seropositive at baseline. Clonal diversity was possibly underestimated, and white British individuals and females predominated among donors. Two AZD1222 doses significantly raised spike-specific TCR breadth and depth over controls.

Material: peripheral blood, obtained 28 days after the second AZD1222 dose. The receptor was isolated from an adult who received the AZD1222 COVID-19 vaccine. The chain joins TRBV5-1 to TRBJ1-6; a weak D match, TRBD1 (5 bases). The chain's CDR3 is CASSSGHSNSPLHF. As DNA, the CDR3 is TGCGCCAGCAGCTCCGGACACTCCAATTCACCCCTCCACTTT.